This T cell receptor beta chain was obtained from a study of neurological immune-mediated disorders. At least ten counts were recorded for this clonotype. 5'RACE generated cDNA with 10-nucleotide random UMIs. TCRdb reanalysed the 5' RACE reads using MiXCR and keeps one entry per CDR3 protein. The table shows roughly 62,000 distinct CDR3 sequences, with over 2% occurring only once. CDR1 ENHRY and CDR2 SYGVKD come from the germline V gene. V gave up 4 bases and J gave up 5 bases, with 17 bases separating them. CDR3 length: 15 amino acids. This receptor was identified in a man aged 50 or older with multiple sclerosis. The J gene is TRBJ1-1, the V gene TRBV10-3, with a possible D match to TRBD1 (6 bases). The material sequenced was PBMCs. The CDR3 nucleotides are TGTGCCATCAGTGCCCGAGGGGGGGGGATGACTGAAGCTTTCTTT. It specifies CAISARGGGMTEAFF.